Shown below are 9 T cell receptor beta chains from a single sample sequenced in a study of technical replicates of blood from several donors. TCRdb's copy holds only in-frame clones and misses some; the assay was immunoSEQ multiplex PCR. The sample includes approximately 84,000 clones, 95% to 98% of them seen just once. Material: T cells isolated from PBMCs. Receptors were obtained from a human donor in good health.

The rearrangement links TRBV30 to TRBJ2-3, with 8 bases lining up with TRBD1. Unmatched junction bases numbered 5, after V lost 5 bases and J lost 4 bases. The CDR3 loop spans 13 amino acids. Per the germline V gene, CDR1 is GTSNPN and CDR2 is SVGIG (reference sequence). CDR3 coding DNA: TGTGCCTGGGGACAGGGTCGGCCAGATACGCAGTATTTT. The encoded protein is CAWGQGRPDTQYF.

The chain links TRBV15 to TRBJ2-1; D is unclear. The CDR3 covers 13 residues. The germline gives CDR1 LNHNV, CDR2 YYDKDF (reference sequence). V was pared by 4 bases and J by 6 bases, with 10 bases between. CDR3 nucleotides: TGTGCCACCAGCACAGGATTAAGCAATGAGCAGTTCTTC. It specifies CATSTGLSNEQFF.

Comments on this clone: At one of its ends the junction is not consistent with the germline gene, which may arise from a read error. The chain carries TRBV7-7 and TRBJ2-5, with TRBD2 identical over 11 bases. The CDR3 is 17 residues long. The germline gives CDR1 SSHAT, CDR2 FNYEAQ (reference sequence). The chain's CDR3 is CASSLANSGGAEETQYF. The CDR3 DNA follows: TGTGCTAGCAGCTTAGCGAATAGCGGGGGGGCCGAAGAGACCCAGTACTTC. The variable domain in full, with the rest retrieved from reference TRBV7-7 and TRBJ2-5, is GAGVSQSPRYKVTKRGQDVTLRCDPISSHATLYWYQQALGQGPEFLTYFNYEAQPDKSGLPSDRFSAERPEGSISTLTIQRTEQRDSAMYRCASSLANSGGAEETQYFGPGTRLLVL.

The gene calls are TRBV7-2 and TRBJ1-2, with D perhaps TRBD1 (6 bases). The CDR3 loop spans 13 amino acids. V was clipped by 1 base and J by 7 bases, with 10 bases between them. The germline CDR1 and CDR2 sequences are SGHTA and FQGNSA. CDR3 amino acids: CASSLGQGFGYTF. The CDR3 nucleotides are TGTGCCAGCAGCTTAGGGCAGGGGTTTGGCTACACCTTC.

This rearrangement joins TRBV6-1 to TRBJ1-1, with TRBD1 identical over 7 bases. Germline V gene data show CDR1 as MNHNS and CDR2 as SASEGT. This CDR3 spans 13 amino acids. J lost 5 bases, V lost 6 bases, and 6 bases had no gene match. Here the CDR3 DNA reads TGTGCCAGCAGATTCCAGGGGGAGACTGAAGCTTTCTTT. Amino acids: CASRFQGETEAFF.

The chain has TRBV11-2 and TRBJ1-2; tentatively, D is TRBD1 (5 bases). The CDR3 covers 18 residues. From germline, CDR1 is SGHAT and CDR2 FQNNGV. Trimming removed 1 base at V and 3 bases at J, with 21 bases between. The DNA for the CDR3 is TGTGCCAGCAGCTTAGTCAAAGGAAGGGGCAGATTCCACTATGGCTACACCTTC. Protein sequence: CASSLVKGRGRFHYGYTF.

The chain recombines TRBV6-4 with TRBJ1-5; tentative D call: TRBD1 (5 bases). The V and J ends lost 0 bases and 6 bases respectively, with 9 bases between them. Germline values: CDR1 MRHNA, CDR2 SNTAGT. This CDR3 region has 14 residues. CDR3 sequence: CASSDSRASQPQHF. CDR3 sequence (DNA): TGTGCCAGCAGTGACTCCAGGGCCAGTCAGCCCCAGCATTTT.

This clone appeared a single time. The chain carries TRBV28 and TRBJ1-1; the D gene is possibly TRBD1 (5 bases). V dropped 3 bases and J dropped 3 bases, with 11 bases sitting between them. The CDR3 contains 14 residues. Germline CDR1 is MDHEN and CDR2 is SYDVKM. This CDR3 reads CASSFRIRDTEAFF. The CDR3 DNA is TGTGCCAGCAGTTTTCGTATCAGGGACACTGAAGCTTTCTTT.

J is TRBJ1-1 and V is TRBV11-2; a weak D match, TRBD1 (6 bases). Germline V gene lookup returns CDR1 SGHAT and CDR2 FQNNGV. Trimming pared 4 bases from V and 6 bases from J, leaving 21 bases between. The CDR3 has 16 amino acids. The CDR3 bases are TGTGCCAGCAGCTCTAGGCCGATGGACAGAGGCCCTGAAGCTTTCTTT. The encoded protein is CASSSRPMDRGPEAFF.